This TCR beta chain is drawn from a study of blood T cell repertoires in COVID-19. Study-level information: The origin of the acute and convalescent COVID-19 samples was the United States, Italy and Spain. PBMCs, B-cell-depleted T cells, or T cells provided the cDNA or gDNA that made up the material.

How the authors handled the data: It was from reference gene primer amplification that nucleated cell counts were estimated. Profiled with immunoSEQ multiplex PCR; TCRdb holds only in-frame clones, not every one. V, J and clone size derive from that table, while D and trimming were established from the DNA sequence. The data hold approximately 100,000 clones, with around nine tenths observed a single time. CDR1 is LNHDA and CDR2 is SQIVND in the germline V gene (reference sequence). The CDR3 covers 20 residues. J lost 2 bases, V lost 7 bases, and 17 bases had no gene match. The sample taken for sequencing was peripheral blood. The rearrangement links TRBV19 to TRBJ2-6, with 10 bases that match TRBD2. This TCR was recovered from a human donor in a cohort sampled during active COVID-19. CDR3 protein: CASKEGGRASGRTGANVLTF. The CDR3 DNA is TGTGCCAGTAAAGAGGGGGGAAGGGCTAGCGGGAGAACTGGGGCCAACGTCCTGACTTTC.